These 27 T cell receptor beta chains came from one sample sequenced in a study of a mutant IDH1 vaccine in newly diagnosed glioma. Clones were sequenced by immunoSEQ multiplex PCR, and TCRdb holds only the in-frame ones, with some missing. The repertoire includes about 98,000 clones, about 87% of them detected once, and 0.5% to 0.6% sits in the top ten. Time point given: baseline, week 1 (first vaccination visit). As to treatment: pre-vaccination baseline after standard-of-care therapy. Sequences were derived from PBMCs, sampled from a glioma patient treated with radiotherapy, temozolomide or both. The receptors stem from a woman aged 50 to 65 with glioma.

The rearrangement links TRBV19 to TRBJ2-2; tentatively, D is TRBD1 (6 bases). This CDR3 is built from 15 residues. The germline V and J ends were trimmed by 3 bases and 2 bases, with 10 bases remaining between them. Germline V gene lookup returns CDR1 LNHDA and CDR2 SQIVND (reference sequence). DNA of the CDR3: TGTGCCAGTAGTATCTTCAGGGGTAACACCGGGGAGCTGTTTTTT. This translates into CASSIFRGNTGELFF.

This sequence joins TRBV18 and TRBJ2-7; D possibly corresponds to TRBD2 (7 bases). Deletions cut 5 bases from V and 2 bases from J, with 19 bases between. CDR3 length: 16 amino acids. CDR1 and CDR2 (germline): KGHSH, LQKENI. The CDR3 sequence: CASSVGGGYYPYEQYF. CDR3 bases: TGTGCCAGCTCAGTTGGGGGGGGCTACTACCCCTACGAGCAGTACTTC.

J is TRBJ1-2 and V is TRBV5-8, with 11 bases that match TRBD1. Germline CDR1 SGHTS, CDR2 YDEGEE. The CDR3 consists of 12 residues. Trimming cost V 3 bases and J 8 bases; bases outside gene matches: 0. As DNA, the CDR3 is TGTGCCAGCAGCTGGGACAGGGGGGGCTACACCTTC. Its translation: CASSWDRGGYTF.

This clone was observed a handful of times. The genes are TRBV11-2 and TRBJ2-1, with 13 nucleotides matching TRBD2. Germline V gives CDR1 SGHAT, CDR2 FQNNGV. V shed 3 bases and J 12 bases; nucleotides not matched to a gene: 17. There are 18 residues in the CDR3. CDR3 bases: TGTGCCAGCAGCTTCTACGCCGGGACTAGCGGGACCACCATTACGCAGTTCTTC. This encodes CASSFYAGTSGTTITQFF.

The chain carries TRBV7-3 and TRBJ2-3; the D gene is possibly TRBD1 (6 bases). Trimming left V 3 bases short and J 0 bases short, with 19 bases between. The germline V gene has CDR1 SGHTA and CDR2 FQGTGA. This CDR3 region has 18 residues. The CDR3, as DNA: TGTGCCAGCAGCTTGGGAAGAGTAGGGGGTCCTAGCACAGATACGCAGTATTTT. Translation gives CASSLGRVGGPSTDTQYF.

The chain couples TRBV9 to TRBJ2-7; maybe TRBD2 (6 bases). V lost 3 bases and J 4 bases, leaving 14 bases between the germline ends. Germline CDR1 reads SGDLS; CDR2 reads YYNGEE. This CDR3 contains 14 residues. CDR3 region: CASSARSTSYEQYF. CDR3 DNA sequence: TGTGCCAGCAGCGCCCGATCGACTAGTTACGAGCAGTACTTC.

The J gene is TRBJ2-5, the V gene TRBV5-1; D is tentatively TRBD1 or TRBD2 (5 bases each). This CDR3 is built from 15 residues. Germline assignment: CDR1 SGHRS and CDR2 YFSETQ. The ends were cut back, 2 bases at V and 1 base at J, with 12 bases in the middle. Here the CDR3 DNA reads TGCGCCAGCAGCTTTGCAGGGACCCGCCAAGAGACCCAGTACTTC. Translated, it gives CASSFAGTRQETQYF.

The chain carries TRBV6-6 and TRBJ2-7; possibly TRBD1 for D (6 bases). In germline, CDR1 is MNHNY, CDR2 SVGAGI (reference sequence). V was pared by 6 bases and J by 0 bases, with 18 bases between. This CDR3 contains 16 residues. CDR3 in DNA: TGTGCCAGCAGACCCACCGGGACACGAAACTCCTACGAGCAGTACTTC. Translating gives CASRPTGTRNSYEQYF.

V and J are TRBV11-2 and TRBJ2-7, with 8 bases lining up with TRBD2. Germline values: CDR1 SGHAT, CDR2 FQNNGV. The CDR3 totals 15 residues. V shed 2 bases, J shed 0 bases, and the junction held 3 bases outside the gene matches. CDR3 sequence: CASSLLAGSSYEQYF. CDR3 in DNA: TGTGCCAGCAGCTTATTAGCGGGGAGCTCCTACGAGCAGTACTTC.

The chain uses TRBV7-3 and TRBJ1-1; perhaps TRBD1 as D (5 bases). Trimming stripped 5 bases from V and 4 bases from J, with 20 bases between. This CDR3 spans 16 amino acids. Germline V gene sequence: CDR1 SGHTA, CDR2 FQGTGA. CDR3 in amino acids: CASSPNGGVLGTEAFF. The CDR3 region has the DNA TGTGCCAGCAGCCCTAACGGGGGGGTGTTGGGCACTGAAGCTTTCTTT.

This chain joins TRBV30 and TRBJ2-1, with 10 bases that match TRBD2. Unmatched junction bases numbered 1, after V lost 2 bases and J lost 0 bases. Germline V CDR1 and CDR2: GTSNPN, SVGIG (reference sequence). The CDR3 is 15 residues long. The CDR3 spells CAWSSGRASYNEQFF. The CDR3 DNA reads TGTGCCTGGAGTAGCGGGAGGGCCTCCTACAATGAGCAGTTCTTC.

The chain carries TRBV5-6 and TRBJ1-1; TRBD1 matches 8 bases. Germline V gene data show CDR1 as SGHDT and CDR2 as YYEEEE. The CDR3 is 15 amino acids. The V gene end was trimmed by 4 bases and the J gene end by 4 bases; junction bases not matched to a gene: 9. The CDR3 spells CASSPVRGQGTEAFF. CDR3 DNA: TGTGCCAGCAGCCCCGTCAGGGGGCAAGGCACTGAAGCTTTCTTT. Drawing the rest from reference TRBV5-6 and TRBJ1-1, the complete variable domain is DAGVTQSPTHLIKTRGQQVTLRCSPKSGHDTVSWYQQALGQGPQFIFQYYEEEERQRGNFPDRFSGHQFPNYSSELNVNALLLGDSALYLCASSPVRGQGTEAFFGQGTRLTVV.

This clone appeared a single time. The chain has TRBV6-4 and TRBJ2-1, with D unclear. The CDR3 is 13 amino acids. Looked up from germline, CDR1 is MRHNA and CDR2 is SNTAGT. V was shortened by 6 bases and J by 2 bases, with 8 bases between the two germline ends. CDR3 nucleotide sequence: TGTGCCAGCAGCAGGAACACCTACAATGAGCAGTTCTTC. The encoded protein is CASSRNTYNEQFF.

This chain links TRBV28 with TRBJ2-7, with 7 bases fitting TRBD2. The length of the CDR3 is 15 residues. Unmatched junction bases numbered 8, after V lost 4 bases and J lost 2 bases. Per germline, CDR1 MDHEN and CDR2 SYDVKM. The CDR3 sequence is CASSSPGGGTYEQYF. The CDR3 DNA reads TGTGCCAGCAGTTCCCCGGGGGGTGGGACCTACGAGCAGTACTTC. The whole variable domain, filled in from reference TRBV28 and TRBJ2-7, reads DVKVTQSSRYLVKRTGEKVFLECVQDMDHENMFWYRQDPGLGLRLIYFSYDVKMKEKGDIPEGYSVSREKKERFSLILESASTNQTSMYLCASSSPGGGTYEQYFGPGTRLTVT.

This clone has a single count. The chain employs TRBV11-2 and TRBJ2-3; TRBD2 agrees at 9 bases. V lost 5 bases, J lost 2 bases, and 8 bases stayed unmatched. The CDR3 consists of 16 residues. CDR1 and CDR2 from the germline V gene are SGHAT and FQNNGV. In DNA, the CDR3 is TGTGCCAGCAGCACCCTCGCGGGAGGGTACACAGATACGCAGTATTTT. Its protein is CASSTLAGGYTDTQYF.

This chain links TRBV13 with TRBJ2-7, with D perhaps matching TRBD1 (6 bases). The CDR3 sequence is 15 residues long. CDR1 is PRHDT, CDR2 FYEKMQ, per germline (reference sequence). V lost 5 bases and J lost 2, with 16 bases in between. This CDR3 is CASSRTDRSPYEQYF. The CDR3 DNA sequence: TGTGCCAGCAGCCGCACTGACAGGTCCCCCTACGAGCAGTACTTC.

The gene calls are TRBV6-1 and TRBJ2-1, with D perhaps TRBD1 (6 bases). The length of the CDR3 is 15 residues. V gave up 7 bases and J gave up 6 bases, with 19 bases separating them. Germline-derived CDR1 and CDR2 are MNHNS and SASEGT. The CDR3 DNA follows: TGTGCCAGCAAGAATTTTGACAGGTTCTTCAATGAGCAGTTCTTC. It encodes CASKNFDRFFNEQFF.

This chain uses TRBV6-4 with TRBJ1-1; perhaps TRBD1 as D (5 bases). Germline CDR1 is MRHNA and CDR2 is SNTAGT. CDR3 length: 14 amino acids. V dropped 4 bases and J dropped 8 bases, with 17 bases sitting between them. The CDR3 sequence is CASSVGGGSLEAFF. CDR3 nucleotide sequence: TGTGCCAGCAGTGTGGGGGGTGGCTCGCTCGAAGCTTTCTTT.

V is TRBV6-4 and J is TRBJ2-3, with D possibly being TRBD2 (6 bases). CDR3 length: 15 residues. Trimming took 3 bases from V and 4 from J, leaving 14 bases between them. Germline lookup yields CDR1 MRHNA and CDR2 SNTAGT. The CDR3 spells CASSEAAGSPDTQYF. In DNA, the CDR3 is TGTGCCAGCAGTGAGGCTGCGGGAAGCCCAGATACGCAGTATTTT.

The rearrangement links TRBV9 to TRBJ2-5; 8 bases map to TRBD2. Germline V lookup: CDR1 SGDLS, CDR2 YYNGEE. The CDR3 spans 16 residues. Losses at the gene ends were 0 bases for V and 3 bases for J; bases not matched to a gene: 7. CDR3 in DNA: TGTGCCAGCAGCGTAGGCGGGAGGTCGGGTGAAGAGACCCAGTACTTC. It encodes CASSVGGRSGEETQYF.

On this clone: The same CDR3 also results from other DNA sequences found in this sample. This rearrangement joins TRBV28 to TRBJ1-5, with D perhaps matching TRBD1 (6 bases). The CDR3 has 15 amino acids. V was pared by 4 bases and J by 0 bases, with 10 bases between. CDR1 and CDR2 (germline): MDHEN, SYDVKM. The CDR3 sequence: CASSSGVYSNQPQHF. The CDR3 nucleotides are TGTGCCAGCAGTTCAGGGGTTTATAGCAATCAGCCCCAGCATTTT.

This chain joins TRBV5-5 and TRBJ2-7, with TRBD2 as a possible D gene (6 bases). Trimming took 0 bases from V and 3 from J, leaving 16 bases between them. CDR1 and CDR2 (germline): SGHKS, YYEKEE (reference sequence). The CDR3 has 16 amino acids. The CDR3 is CASSLGALRRGYEQYF. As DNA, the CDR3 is TGTGCCAGCAGCTTGGGGGCCCTTCGGAGGGGCTACGAGCAGTACTTC.

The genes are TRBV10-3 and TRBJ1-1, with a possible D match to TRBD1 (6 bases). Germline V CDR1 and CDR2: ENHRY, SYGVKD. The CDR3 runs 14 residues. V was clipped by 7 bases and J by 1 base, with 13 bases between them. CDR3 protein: CAITSTGSNTEAFF. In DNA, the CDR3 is TGTGCCATCACTTCGACAGGCTCGAACACTGAAGCTTTCTTT.

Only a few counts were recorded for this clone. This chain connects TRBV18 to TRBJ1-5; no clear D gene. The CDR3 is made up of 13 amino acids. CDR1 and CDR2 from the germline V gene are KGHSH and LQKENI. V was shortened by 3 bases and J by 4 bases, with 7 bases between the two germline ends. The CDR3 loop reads CASSPEQNQPQHF. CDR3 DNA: TGTGCCAGCTCACCTGAGCAAAATCAGCCCCAGCATTTT.

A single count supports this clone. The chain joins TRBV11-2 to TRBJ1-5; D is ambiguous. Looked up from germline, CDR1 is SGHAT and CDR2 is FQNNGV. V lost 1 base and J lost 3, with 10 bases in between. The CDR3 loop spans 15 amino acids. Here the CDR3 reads CASSLGPGDNQPQHF. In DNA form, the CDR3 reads TGTGCCAGCAGCTTAGGCCCTGGGGACAATCAGCCCCAGCATTTT. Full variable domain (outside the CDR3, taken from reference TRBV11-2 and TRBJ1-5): EAGVAQSPRYKIIEKRQSVAFWCNPISGHATLYWYQQILGQGPKLLIQFQNNGVVDDSQLPKDRFSAERLKGVDSTLKIQPAKLEDSAVYLCASSLGPGDNQPQHFGDGTRLSIL.

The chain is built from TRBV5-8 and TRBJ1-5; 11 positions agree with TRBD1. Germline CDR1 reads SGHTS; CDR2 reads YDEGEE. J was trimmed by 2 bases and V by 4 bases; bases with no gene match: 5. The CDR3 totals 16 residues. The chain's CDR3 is CASSPDRGRGNQPQHF. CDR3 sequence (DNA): TGTGCCAGCAGCCCGGACAGGGGGCGGGGCAATCAGCCCCAGCATTTT.

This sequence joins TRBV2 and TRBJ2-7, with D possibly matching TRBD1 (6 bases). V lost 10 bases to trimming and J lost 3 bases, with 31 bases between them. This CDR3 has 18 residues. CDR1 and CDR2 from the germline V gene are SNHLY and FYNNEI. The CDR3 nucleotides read TGTGCCACCCGGACGACAGGTGGCCGGCCCGCGGGCGGCTACGAGCAGTACTTC. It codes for CATRTTGGRPAGGYEQYF.